The clone carrying this TCR beta chain was counted a single time. This record belongs to a study of T-cell reconstitution after alpha-beta-depleted transplantation in children. CDR1 and CDR2 (germline): LGHNA, YNFKEQ. V trimming: 10 bases; J trimming: 0 bases; junction bases outside the gene matches: 14. The CDR3 totals 18 residues. A library of TCRbeta sequences, prepared with unique molecular identifiers, was generated. In TCRdb, the PCR reads were re-called with MiXCR into one record per CDR3 protein. The table includes 450,000 to 700,000 distinct CDR3 sequences, about a quarter detected once. This specimen consisted of PBMCs, obtained before TCRalphabeta/CD19-depleted stem cell transplant. The rearrangement joins TRBV4-2 to TRBJ1-3, with TRBD1 identical over 11 bases. The clonotype comes from a boy younger than two with Wiskott-Aldrich syndrome, due to receive a stem cell transplant. The CDR3 here is CANSTKRDRGFSGNTIYF. The CDR3 nucleotides read TGTGCCAACTCGACCAAGCGGGACAGGGGGTTCTCTGGAAACACCATATATTTT.